The 7 T cell receptor beta chains given below trace back to one sample, sequenced in a study of T cells in Graves' hyperthyroidism and ophthalmopathy. The investigators amplified TCR beta CDR3 regions from RNA transcripts. The TCR CDR3 first-round RT-PCR relied on the HTBI primer set. TCRdb re-called the multiplex PCR reads with MiXCR, one entry per CDR3 protein. The sample includes 450,000 to 700,000 distinct CDR3 sequences, about half of them seen just once. The specimen sequenced was peripheral blood or thyroid tissue (not recorded which). These receptors were taken from a woman aged 18-29 years with Graves' hyperthyroidism.

Many counts were recorded for this clonotype. This sequence joins TRBV20-1 and TRBJ2-7; TRBD2 aligns across 7 bases. J lost 3 bases, V lost 6 bases, and 11 bases had no gene match. The CDR3 is made up of 14 amino acids. Per germline, CDR1 DFQATT and CDR2 SNEGSKA (reference sequence). CDR3 bases: TGCAGTGCCCTGTGGGGAGGGAAGATCTACGAGCAGTACTTC. Translated, it gives CSALWGGKIYEQYF.

This clonotype was seen many times. The chain combines TRBV4-2 with TRBJ1-6, with D unclear. The V gene lost 0 bases and the J gene lost 1 base, with 13 bases spanning the gap. This CDR3 spans 18 amino acids. In germline, CDR1 is LGHNA, CDR2 YNFKEQ. CDR3 protein: CASSQEPIRVSYNSPLHF. The CDR3 DNA sequence: TGTGCCAGCAGCCAAGAACCGATCCGAGTGTCCTATAATTCACCCCTCCACTTT.

This clonotype was picked up a small number of times. The gene calls are TRBV29-1 and TRBJ2-1; no clear D. Germline lookup yields CDR1 SQVTM and CDR2 ANQGSEA. Deletions cut 3 bases from V and 2 bases from J, with 8 bases between. The CDR3 sequence is 13 residues long. The CDR3 sequence: CSVEGTTYNEQFF. The CDR3 DNA reads as TGCAGCGTTGAGGGTACGACCTACAATGAGCAGTTCTTC.

As to this clonotype: The CDR3 ends on some other residue instead of the conserved phenylalanine or tryptophan, so this is likely a read error. Because the CDR3's place on the DNA is in doubt, the DNA is left out and the CDR3 is given as listed by TCRdb. This rearrangement joins TRBV4-2 to TRBJ2-6. From its first to its last residue, the CDR3 has 8 amino acids. CDR1 LGHNA and CDR2 YNFKEQ come from the germline V gene. CDR3 in amino acids: CASSPDGS.

This clonotype was found many times. This chain connects TRBV7-2 to TRBJ2-7; TRBD2 matches at 12 bases. In germline, CDR1 is SGHTA, CDR2 FQGNSA. J gave up 3 bases and V 5 bases, and 2 bases lay outside the gene matches. The CDR3 totals 14 residues. The CDR3 sequence is CASSTGLAGYEQYF. Written as DNA, the CDR3 is TGTGCCAGCAGCACGGGACTAGCGGGCTACGAGCAGTACTTC.

The CDR3 DNA sequence: TGTGCCAGCGGCATTAGCGGGGGGCGAAACGAGCAGTACTTC. Encoded protein: CASGISGGRNEQYF. This chain joins TRBV11-1 and TRBJ2-7; 10 bases map to TRBD2. The V gene's germline CDR1 is SGHAT and CDR2 FQDESV (reference sequence). V was pared by 8 bases and J by 5 bases, with 9 bases of the junction left unmatched. The CDR3 is 14 amino acids. Using reference TRBV11-1 and TRBJ2-7 for the parts outside the CDR3, the full variable domain is EAEVAQSPRYKITEKSQAVAFWCDPISGHATLYWYRQILGQGPELLVQFQDESVVDDSQLPKDRFSAERLKGVDSTLKIQPAELGDSAMYLCASGISGGRNEQYFGPGTRLTVT.

Remarks on this clonotype: The junction differs from germline at one of its ends, possibly a read error. The chain joins TRBV30 to TRBJ1-1, with D unresolved. CDR1 is GTSNPN and CDR2 is SVGIG in the germline V gene (reference sequence). CDR3 size: 13 residues. The CDR3 sequence is CAWSVEGGTEASF. The CDR3 nucleotides read TGTGCCTGGAGTGTCGAAGGCGGCACTGAAGCTTCCTTT.